The clone carrying this TCR beta chain appeared many times. Its antigen is not known. This entry is derived from a study of early T cells in non-severe SARS-CoV-2 infection. Each CDR3 protein gets one entry after TCRdb re-called the 5' RACE reads with MiXCR. Of fewer than 30,000 distinct CDR3 sequences listed, about 4.6% are singletons. There are 17 residues in the CDR3. The V gene's germline CDR1 is MNHEY and CDR2 SVGEGT. Trimming took 5 bases from V and 1 from J, leaving 18 bases between them. Regarding the study as a whole: Clonotype matching in VDJdb favored anti-spike CD8 responses and did not capture private and CD4 specificities.

Input material: whole blood. The source of this sequence is an adult who was a healthcare worker with PCR-confirmed SARS-CoV-2 infection or an uninfected control (not recorded which). This chain joins TRBV6-2 or TRBV6-3 and TRBJ2-1, with TRBD2 as a possible D gene (6 bases). DNA of the CDR3: TGTGCCAGCAGTCCCCCACTAGCAGTAGGGTCCTACAATGAGCAGTTCTTC. This sequence encodes CASSPPLAVGSYNEQFF.